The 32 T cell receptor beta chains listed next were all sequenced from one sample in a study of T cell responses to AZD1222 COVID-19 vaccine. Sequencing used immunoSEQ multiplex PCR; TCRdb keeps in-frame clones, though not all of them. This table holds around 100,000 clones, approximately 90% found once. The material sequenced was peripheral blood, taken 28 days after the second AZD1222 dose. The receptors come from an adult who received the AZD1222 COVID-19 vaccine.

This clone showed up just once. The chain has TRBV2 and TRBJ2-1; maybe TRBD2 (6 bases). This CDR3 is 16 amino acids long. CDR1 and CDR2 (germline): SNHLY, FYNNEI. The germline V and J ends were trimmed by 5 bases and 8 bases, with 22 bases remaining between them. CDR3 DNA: TGTGCCAGCAGTCCCCTGACCGGGGGAAGACCCCATGAGCAGTTCTTC. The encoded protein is CASSPLTGGRPHEQFF.

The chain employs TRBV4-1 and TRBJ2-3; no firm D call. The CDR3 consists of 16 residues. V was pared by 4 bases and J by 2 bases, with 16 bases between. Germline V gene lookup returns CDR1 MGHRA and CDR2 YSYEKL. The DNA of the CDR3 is TGCGCCAGCAGCCGCACCCTAGATCTCAACACAGATACGCAGTATTTT. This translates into CASSRTLDLNTDTQYF.

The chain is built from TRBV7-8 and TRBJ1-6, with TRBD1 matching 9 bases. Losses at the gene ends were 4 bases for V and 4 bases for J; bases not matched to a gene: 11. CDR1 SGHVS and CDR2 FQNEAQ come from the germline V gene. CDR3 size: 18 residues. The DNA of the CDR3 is TGTGCCAGCAGCTACCGGGGACAGGGACTTGGGTATAATTCACCCCTCCACTTT. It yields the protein CASSYRGQGLGYNSPLHF.

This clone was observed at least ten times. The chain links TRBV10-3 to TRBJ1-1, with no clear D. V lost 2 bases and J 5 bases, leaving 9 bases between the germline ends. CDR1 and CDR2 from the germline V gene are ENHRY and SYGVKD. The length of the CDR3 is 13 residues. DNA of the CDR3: TGTGCCATCAGTGAGAACCGGGAGACTGAAGCTTTCTTT. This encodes CAISENRETEAFF.

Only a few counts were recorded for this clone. In DNA form, the CDR3 reads TGTGCCAGCACACAAGTACGACAAGAGACCCAGTACTTC. This encodes CASTQVRQETQYF. The V call is TRBV6-5, the J call TRBJ2-5; D is unresolved. This CDR3 region has 13 residues. Trimming pared 7 bases from V and 2 bases from J, leaving 11 bases between. The germline CDR1 and CDR2 sequences are MNHEY and SVGAGI.

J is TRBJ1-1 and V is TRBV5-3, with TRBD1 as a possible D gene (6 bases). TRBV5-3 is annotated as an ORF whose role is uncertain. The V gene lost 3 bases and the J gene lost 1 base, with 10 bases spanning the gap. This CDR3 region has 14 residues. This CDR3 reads CARSSPTGNTEAFF. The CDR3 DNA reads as TGTGCCAGAAGCTCCCCGACAGGGAACACTGAAGCTTTCTTT.

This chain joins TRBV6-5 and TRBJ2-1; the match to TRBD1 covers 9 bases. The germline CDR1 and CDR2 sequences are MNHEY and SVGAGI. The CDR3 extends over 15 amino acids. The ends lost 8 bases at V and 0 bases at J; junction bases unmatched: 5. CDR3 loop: CASQQGALSYNEQFF. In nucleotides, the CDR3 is TGTGCCAGCCAACAGGGGGCCCTCTCCTACAATGAGCAGTTCTTC.

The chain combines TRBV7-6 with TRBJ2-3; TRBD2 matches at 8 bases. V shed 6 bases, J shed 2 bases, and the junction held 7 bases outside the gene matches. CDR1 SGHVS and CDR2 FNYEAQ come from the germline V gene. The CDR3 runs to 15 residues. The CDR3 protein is CASRSGLAFTDTQYF. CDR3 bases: TGTGCCAGCAGATCAGGACTAGCATTCACAGATACGCAGTATTTT.

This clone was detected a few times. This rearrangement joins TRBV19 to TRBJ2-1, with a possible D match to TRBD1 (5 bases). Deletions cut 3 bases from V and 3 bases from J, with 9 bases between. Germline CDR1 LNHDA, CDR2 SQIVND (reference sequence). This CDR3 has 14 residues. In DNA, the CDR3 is TGTGCCAGTAGTATGCAGGGCGGCTACAATGAGCAGTTCTTC. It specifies CASSMQGGYNEQFF.

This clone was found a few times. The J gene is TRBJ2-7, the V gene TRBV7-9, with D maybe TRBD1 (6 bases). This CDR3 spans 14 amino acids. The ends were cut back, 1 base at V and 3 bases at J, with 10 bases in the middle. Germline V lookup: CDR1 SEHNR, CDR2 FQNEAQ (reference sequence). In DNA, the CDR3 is TGTGCCAGCAGCTTAGGTAGACAGGACTACGAGCAGTACTTC. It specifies CASSLGRQDYEQYF.

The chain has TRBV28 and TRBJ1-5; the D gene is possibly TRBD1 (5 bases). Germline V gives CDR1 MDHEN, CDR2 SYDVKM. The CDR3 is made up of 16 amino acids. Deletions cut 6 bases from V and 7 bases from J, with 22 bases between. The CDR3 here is CASSTNGGPSAQPQHF. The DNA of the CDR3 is TGTGCCAGCAGCACCAACGGGGGTCCTTCGGCCCAGCCCCAGCATTTT. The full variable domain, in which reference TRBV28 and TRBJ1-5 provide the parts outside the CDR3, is DVKVTQSSRYLVKRTGEKVFLECVQDMDHENMFWYRQDPGLGLRLIYFSYDVKMKEKGDIPEGYSVSREKKERFSLILESASTNQTSMYLCASSTNGGPSAQPQHFGDGTRLSIL.

The DNA of the CDR3 is TGCGCCAGCAGCTTCCCAGACTCTGGAAACACCATATATTTT. As protein: CASSFPDSGNTIYF. The V and J genes are TRBV5-1 and TRBJ1-3; D remains ambiguous. CDR1 SGHRS and CDR2 YFSETQ come from the germline V gene. CDR3 length: 14 amino acids. V lost 2 bases to trimming and J lost 0 bases, with 6 bases between them.

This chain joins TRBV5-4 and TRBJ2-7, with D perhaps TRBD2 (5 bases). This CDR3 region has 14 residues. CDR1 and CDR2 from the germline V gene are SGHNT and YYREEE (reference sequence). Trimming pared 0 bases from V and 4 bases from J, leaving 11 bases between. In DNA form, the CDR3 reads TGTGCCAGCAGCTTGGTAGATCGGGGTTACGAGCAGTACTTC. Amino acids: CASSLVDRGYEQYF.

The chain's CDR3 is CASSQDLRTSGRNEQFF. DNA of the CDR3: TGCGCCAGCAGCCAAGATCTCCGGACTAGCGGGAGAAATGAGCAGTTCTTC. V is TRBV4-3 and J is TRBJ2-1; 13 bases align to TRBD2. There are 17 residues in the CDR3. CDR1 LGHNA and CDR2 YSLEER come from the germline V gene. V shed 0 bases, J shed 7 bases, and the junction held 6 bases outside the gene matches.

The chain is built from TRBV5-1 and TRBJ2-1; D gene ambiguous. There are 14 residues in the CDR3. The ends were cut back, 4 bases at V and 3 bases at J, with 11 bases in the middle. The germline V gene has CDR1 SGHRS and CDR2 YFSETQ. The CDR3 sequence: CASSGITGYNEQFF. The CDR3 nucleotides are TGCGCCAGCAGCGGAATTACCGGCTACAATGAGCAGTTCTTC.

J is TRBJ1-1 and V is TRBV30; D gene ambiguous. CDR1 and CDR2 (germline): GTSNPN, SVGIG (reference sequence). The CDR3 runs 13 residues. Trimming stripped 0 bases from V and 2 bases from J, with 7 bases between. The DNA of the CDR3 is TGTGCCTGGAGTGTGGGCAGAAACACTGAAGCTTTCTTT. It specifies CAWSVGRNTEAFF.

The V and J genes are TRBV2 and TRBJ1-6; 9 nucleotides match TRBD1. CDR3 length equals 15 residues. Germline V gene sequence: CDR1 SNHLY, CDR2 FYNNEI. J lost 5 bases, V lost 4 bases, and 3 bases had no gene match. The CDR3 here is CASSVRDRDNSPLHF. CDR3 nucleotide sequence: TGTGCCAGCAGTGTTCGGGACAGGGATAATTCACCCCTCCACTTT.

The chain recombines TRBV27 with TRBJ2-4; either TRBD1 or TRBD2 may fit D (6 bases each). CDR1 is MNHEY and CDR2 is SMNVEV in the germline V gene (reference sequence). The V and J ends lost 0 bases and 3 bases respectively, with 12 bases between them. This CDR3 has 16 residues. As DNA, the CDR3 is TGTGCCAGCAGTTTATCGGCGGGACACAACAAAAACATTCAGTACTTC. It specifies CASSLSAGHNKNIQYF.

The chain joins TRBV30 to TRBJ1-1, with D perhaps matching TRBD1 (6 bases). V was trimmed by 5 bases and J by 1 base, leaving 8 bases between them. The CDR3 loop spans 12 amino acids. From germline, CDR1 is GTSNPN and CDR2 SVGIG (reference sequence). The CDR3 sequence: CAWDRPNTEAFF. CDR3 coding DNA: TGTGCCTGGGACAGGCCGAACACTGAAGCTTTCTTT.

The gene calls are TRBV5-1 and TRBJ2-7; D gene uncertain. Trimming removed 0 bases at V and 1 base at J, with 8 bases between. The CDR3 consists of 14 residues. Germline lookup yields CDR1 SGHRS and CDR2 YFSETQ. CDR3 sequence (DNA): TGCGCCAGCAGCTTGGACTTCCTATCCTACGAGCAGTACTTC. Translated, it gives CASSLDFLSYEQYF.

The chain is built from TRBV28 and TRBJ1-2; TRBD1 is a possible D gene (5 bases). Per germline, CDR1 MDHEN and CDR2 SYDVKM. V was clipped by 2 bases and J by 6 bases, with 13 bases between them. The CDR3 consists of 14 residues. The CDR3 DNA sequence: TGTGCCAGCAGTTTAATAGCGGGGGGAGATGGCTACACCTTC. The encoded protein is CASSLIAGGDGYTF.

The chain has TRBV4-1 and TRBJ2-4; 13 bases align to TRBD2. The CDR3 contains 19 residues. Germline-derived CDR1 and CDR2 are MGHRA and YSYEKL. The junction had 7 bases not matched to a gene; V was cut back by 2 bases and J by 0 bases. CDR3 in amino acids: CASSQTGTSGILAKNIQYF. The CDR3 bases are TGCGCCAGCAGCCAAACCGGGACTAGCGGGATTCTAGCCAAAAACATTCAGTACTTC.

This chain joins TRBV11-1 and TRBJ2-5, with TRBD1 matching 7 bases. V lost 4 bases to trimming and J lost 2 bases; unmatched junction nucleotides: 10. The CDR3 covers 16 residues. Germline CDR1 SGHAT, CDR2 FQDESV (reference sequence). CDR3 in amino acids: CASSSRQGRWQETQYF. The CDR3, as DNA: TGTGCCAGCAGCTCGAGACAGGGCCGTTGGCAAGAGACCCAGTACTTC.

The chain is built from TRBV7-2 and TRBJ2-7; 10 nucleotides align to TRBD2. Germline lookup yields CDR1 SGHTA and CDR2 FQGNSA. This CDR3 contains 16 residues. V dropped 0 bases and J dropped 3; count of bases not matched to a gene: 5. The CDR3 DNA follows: TGTGCCAGCAGCTTAGCTCCCCTAGCGGGAGTCTACGAGCAGTACTTC. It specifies CASSLAPLAGVYEQYF.

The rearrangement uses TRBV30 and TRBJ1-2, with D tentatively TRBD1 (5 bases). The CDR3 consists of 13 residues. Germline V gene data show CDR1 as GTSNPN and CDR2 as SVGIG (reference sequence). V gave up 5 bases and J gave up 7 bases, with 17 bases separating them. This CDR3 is CAWGPRGFGGYTF. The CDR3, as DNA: TGTGCCTGGGGCCCGAGGGGATTCGGTGGCTACACCTTC.

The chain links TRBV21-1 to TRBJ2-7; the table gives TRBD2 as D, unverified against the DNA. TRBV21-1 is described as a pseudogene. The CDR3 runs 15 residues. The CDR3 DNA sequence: TGTGCCAGCAGCACCTTAGCGGGTCCCGGTTACGAGCAGTACTTC. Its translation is CASSTLAGPGYEQYF.

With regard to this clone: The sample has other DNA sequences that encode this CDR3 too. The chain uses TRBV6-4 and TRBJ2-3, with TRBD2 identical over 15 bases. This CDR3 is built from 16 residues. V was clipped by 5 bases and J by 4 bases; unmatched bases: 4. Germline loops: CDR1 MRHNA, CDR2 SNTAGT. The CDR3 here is CASSPGLAGGPDTQYF. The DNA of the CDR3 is TGTGCCAGCAGTCCCGGACTAGCGGGAGGGCCAGATACGCAGTATTTT.

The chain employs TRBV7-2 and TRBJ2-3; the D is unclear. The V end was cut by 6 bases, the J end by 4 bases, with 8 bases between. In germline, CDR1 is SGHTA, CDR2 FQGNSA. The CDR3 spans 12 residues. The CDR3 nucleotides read TGTGCCAGCAGTTATCGCGCAGATACGCAGTATTTT. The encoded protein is CASSYRADTQYF.

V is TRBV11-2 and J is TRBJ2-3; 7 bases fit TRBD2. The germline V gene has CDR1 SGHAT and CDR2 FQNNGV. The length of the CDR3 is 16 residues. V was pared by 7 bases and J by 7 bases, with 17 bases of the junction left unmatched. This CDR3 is CASNNWAGVIQNTQYF. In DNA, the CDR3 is TGTGCCAGCAACAATTGGGCGGGAGTTATTCAAAATACGCAGTATTTT.

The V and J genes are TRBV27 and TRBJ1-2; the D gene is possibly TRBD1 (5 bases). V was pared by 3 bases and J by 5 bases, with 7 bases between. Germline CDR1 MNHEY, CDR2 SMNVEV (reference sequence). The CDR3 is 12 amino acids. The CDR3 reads CASSFSGYGYTF. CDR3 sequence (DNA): TGTGCCAGCAGTTTCTCAGGGTATGGCTACACCTTC.

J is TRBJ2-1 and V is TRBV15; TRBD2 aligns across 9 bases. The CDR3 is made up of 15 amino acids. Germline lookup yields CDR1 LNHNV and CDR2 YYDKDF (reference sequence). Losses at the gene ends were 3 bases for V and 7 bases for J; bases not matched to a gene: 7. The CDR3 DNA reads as TGTGCCACCAGCAGTCCGGGACTAGCTGATAATGAGCAGTTCTTC. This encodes CATSSPGLADNEQFF. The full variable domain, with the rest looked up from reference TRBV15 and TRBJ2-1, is DAMVIQNPRYQVTQFGKPVTLSCSQTLNHNVMYWYQQKSSQAPKLLFHYYDKDFNNEADTPDNFQSRRPNTSFCFLDIRSPGLGDTAMYLCATSSPGLADNEQFFGPGTRLTVL.

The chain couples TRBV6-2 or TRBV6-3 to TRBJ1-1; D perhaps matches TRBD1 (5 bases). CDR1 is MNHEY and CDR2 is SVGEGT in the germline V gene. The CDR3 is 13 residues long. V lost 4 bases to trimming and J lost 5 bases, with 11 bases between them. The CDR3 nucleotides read TGTGCCAGCAGTTGGGGGATCGAGACTGAAGCTTTCTTT. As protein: CASSWGIETEAFF.